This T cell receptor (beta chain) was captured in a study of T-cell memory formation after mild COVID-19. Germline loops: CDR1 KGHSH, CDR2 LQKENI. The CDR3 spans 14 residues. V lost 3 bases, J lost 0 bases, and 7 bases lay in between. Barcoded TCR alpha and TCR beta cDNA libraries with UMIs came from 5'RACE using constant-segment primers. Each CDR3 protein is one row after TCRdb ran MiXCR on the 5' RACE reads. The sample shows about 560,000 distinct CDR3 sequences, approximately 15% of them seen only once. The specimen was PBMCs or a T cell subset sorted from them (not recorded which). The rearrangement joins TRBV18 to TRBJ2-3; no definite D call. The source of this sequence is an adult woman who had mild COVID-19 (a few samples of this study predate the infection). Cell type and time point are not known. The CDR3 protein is CASSPPMSTDTQYF. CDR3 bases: TGTGCCAGCTCACCCCCGATGAGCACAGATACGCAGTATTTT.